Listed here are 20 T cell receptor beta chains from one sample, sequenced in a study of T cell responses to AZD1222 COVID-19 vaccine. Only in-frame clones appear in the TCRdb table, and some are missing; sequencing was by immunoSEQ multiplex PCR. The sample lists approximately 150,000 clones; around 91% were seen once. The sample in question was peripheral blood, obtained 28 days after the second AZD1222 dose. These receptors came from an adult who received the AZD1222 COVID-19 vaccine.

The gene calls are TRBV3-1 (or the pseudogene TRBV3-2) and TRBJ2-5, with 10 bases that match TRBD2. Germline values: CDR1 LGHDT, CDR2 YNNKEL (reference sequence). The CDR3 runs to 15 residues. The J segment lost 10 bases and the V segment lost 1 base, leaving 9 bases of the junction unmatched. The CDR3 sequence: CASSQGTSGSVVQYF. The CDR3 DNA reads TGTGCCAGCAGCCAAGGGACTAGCGGCTCCGTGGTCCAGTACTTC.

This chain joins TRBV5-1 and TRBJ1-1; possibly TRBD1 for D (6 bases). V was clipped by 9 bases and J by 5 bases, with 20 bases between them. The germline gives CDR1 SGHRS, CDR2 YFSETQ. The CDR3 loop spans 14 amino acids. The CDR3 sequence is CATNTGTGGTEAFF. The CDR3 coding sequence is TGCGCCACAAACACAGGGACCGGCGGAACTGAAGCTTTCTTT. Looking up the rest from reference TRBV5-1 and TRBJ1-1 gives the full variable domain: KAGVTQTPRYLIKTRGQQVTLSCSPISGHRSVSWYQQTPGQGLQFLFEYFSETQRNKGNFPGRFSGRQFSNSRSEMNVSTLELGDSALYLCATNTGTGGTEAFFGQGTRLTVV.

The CDR3 reads CASSTSGAFYNEQFF. The CDR3, as DNA: TGTGCCAGCAGTACCAGCGGGGCATTCTACAATGAGCAGTTCTTC. The chain has TRBV2 and TRBJ2-1; 7 bases match TRBD2. Germline V gene data show CDR1 as SNHLY and CDR2 as FYNNEI. This CDR3 region has 15 residues. The J segment lost 3 bases and the V segment lost 5 bases, leaving 7 bases of the junction unmatched.

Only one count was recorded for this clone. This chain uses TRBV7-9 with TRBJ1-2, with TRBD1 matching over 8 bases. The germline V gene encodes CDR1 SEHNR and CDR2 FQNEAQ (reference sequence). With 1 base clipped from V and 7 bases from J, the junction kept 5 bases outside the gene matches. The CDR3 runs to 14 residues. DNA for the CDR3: TGTGCCAGCAGCTTAGATTCAACAGGGGGTGGCTACACCTTC. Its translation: CASSLDSTGGGYTF.

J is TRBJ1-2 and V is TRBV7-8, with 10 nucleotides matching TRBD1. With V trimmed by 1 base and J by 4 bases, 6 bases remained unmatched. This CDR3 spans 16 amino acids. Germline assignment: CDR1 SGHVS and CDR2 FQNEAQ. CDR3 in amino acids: CASSLGGQGSVYGYTF. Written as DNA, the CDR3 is TGTGCCAGCAGCTTAGGGGGACAGGGGTCGGTCTATGGCTACACCTTC.

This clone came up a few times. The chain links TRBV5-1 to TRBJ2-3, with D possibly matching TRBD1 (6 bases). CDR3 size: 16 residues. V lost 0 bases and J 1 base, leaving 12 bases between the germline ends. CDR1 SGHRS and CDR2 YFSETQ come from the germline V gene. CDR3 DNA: TGCGCCAGCAGCTTGGCCCCCAGGGGCCGCACAGATACGCAGTATTTT. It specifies CASSLAPRGRTDTQYF.

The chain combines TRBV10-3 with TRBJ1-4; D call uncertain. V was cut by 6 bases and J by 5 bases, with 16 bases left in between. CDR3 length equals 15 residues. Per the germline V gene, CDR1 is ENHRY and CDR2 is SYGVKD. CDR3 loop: CAISGEGAVNEKLFF. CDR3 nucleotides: TGTGCCATCAGCGGTGAGGGAGCAGTAAATGAAAAACTGTTTTTT.

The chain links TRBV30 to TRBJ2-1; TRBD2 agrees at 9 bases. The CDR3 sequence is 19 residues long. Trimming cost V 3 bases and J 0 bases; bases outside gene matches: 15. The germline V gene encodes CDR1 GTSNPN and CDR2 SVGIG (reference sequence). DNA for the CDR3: TGTGCCTGGAGCCCCCTAGCGGGACGCCCCGGGAGCTCCTACAATGAGCAGTTCTTC. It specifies CAWSPLAGRPGSSYNEQFF.

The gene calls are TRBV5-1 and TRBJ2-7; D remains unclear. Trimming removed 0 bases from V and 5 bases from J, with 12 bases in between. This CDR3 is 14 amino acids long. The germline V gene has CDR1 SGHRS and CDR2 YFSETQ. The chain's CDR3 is CASSLGAKMDEQYF. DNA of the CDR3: TGCGCCAGCAGCTTGGGGGCCAAGATGGACGAGCAGTACTTC.

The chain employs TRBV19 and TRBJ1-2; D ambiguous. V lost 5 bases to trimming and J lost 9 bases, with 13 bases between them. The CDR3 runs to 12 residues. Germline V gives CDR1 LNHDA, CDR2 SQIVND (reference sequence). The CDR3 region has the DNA TGTGCCAGTAGTGGGGAGGAGGCCCGCTACACCTTC. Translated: CASSGEEARYTF.

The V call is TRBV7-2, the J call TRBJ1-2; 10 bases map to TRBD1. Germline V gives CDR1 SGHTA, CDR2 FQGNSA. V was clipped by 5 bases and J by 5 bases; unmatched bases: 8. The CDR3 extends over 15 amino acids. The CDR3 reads CASSPRDRGWYGYTF. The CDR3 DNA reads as TGTGCCAGCAGCCCTCGGGACAGGGGATGGTATGGCTACACCTTC.

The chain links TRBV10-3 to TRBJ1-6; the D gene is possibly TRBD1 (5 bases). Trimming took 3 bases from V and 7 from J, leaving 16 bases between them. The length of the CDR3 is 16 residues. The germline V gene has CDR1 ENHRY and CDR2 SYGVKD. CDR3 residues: CAISESPGTKNSPLHF. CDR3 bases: TGTGCCATCAGTGAATCACCCGGGACGAAGAATTCACCCCTCCACTTT.

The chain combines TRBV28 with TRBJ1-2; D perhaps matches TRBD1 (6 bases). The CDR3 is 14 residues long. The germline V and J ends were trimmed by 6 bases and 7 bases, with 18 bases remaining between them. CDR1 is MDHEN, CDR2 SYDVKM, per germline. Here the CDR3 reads CASSSPPGVFGYTF. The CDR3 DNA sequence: TGTGCCAGCAGCTCTCCTCCAGGGGTTTTTGGCTACACCTTC.

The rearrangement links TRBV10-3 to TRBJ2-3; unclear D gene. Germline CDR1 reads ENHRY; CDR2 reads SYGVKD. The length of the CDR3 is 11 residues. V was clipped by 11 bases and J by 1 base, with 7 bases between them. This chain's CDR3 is CAVSRTDTQYF. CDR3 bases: TGTGCCGTTAGCCGCACAGATACGCAGTATTTT.

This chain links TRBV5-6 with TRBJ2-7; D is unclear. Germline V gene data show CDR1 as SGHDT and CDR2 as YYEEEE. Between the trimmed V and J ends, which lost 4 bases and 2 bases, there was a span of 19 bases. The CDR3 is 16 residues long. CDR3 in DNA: TGTGCCAGCAGCCCATACGGCCCCGTAGGGCCCTACGAGCAGTACTTC. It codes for CASSPYGPVGPYEQYF.

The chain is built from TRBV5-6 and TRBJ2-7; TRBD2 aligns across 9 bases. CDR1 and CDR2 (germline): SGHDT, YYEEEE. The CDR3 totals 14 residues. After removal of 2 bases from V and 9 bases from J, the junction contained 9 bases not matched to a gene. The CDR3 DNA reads TGTGCCAGCAGCTTTCGGGGAGCGGGAGGACGGCAGTACTTC. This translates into CASSFRGAGGRQYF.

The CDR3 bases are TGTGCCAGCAGCTCACTCAGGGGAAGCGAGCAGTACTTC. Translation: CASSSLRGSEQYF. This rearrangement joins TRBV7-2 to TRBJ2-7, with D perhaps TRBD1 (6 bases). Germline V lookup: CDR1 SGHTA, CDR2 FQGNSA. Trimming stripped 4 bases from V and 6 bases from J, with 13 bases between. This CDR3 is built from 13 residues.

CDR3 region: CAWSVVGGNTIYF. Written as DNA, the CDR3 is TGTGCCTGGAGCGTAGTCGGTGGAAACACCATATATTTT. The chain couples TRBV30 to TRBJ1-3; D is uncertain. Germline V gene data show CDR1 as GTSNPN and CDR2 as SVGIG (reference sequence). V was cut by 3 bases and J by 3 bases, with 9 bases left in between. This CDR3 comprises 13 residues.

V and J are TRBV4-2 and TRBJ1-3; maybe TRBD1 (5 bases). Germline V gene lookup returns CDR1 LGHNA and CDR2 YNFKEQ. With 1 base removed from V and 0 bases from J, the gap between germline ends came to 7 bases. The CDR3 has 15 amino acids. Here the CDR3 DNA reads TGTGCCAGCAGCCAAGCCGACAGCTCTGGAAACACCATATATTTT. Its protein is CASSQADSSGNTIYF.

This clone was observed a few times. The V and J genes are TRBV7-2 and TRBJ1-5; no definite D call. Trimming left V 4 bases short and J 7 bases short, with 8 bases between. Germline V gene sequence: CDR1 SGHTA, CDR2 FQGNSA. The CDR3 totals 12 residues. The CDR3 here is CASSSTLQPQHF. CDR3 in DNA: TGTGCCAGCAGCTCCACATTACAGCCCCAGCATTTT.